What follows are 14 T cell receptor beta chains derived from one specimen sequenced in a study of blood T cell repertoires in COVID-19. Some clones are missing from TCRdb's copy, which holds only in-frame ones; the method was immunoSEQ multiplex PCR. The table includes fewer than 300,000 clones, about four fifths detected once. Sequenced input: peripheral blood. The receptor set was obtained from an older man with acute or convalescent COVID-19.

This chain joins TRBV5-4 and TRBJ2-3; 7 bases are shared with TRBD2. The junction had 3 bases not matched to a gene; V was cut back by 2 bases and J by 0 bases. The germline CDR1 and CDR2 sequences are SGHNT and YYREEE (reference sequence). CDR3 size: 15 residues. CDR3 DNA sequence: TGTGCCAGCAGCTTAGCGGGGTATAGCACAGATACGCAGTATTTT. Protein product: CASSLAGYSTDTQYF.

This clone is a singleton in its sample. V and J are TRBV5-1 and TRBJ2-3; D unclear. The CDR3 has 14 residues. Germline values: CDR1 SGHRS, CDR2 YFSETQ. V gave up 3 bases and J gave up 2 bases, with 10 bases separating them. The CDR3 bases are TGCGCCAGCAGCTCCCCAGGTGCCACAGATACGCAGTATTTT. It codes for CASSSPGATDTQYF. The whole variable domain, filled in from reference TRBV5-1 and TRBJ2-3, reads KAGVTQTPRYLIKTRGQQVTLSCSPISGHRSVSWYQQTPGQGLQFLFEYFSETQRNKGNFPGRFSGRQFSNSRSEMNVSTLELGDSALYLCASSSPGATDTQYFGPGTRLTVL.

The rearrangement uses TRBV9 and TRBJ2-7; 7 nucleotides match TRBD2. V shed 0 bases, J shed 2 bases, and the junction held 8 bases outside the gene matches. The CDR3 contains 16 residues. Germline CDR1 reads SGDLS; CDR2 reads YYNGEE. As DNA, the CDR3 is TGTGCCAGCAGCGTAGATCCTAGCGGCCTAACCTACGAGCAGTACTTC. Amino acids: CASSVDPSGLTYEQYF.

This clone has a handful of counts. The chain combines TRBV5-1 with TRBJ1-2; weak D call: TRBD1 (5 bases). V was trimmed by 2 bases and J by 4 bases, leaving 9 bases between them. The CDR3 has 13 residues. Germline V lookup: CDR1 SGHRS, CDR2 YFSETQ. CDR3 in DNA: TGCGCCAGCAGCTTTGACAGTTCCTATGGCTACACCTTC. Translating it yields CASSFDSSYGYTF.

The chain combines TRBV19 with TRBJ2-1; D ambiguous. Germline V gene data show CDR1 as LNHDA and CDR2 as SQIVND (reference sequence). This CDR3 contains 13 residues. V was trimmed by 6 bases and J by 0 bases, leaving 6 bases between them. CDR3 amino acids: CASRSFSYNEQFF. The CDR3 nucleotides read TGTGCCAGTAGATCCTTCTCCTACAATGAGCAGTTCTTC.

In DNA, the CDR3 is TGTGCCAGCAGCCAAGTGAGGACGGGGGGCTACACCTTC. Its translation: CASSQVRTGGYTF. The V call is TRBV3-1 (or the pseudogene TRBV3-2), the J call TRBJ1-2; D is undetermined. V lost 1 base and J lost 8, with 11 bases in between. Germline CDR1 reads LGHDT; CDR2 reads YNNKEL (reference sequence). The CDR3 is 13 amino acids.

V is TRBV30 and J is TRBJ1-2, with 9 bases lining up with TRBD1. CDR3 size: 14 residues. The trim removed 7 bases at V and 7 bases at J, leaving 13 bases unmatched. Per germline, CDR1 GTSNPN and CDR2 SVGIG (reference sequence). CDR3 sequence (DNA): TGTGCCTCACCGGGACAGGGAGTCTGGGGTGGCTACACCTTC. Amino acid sequence: CASPGQGVWGGYTF.

V and J are TRBV5-4 and TRBJ2-1; possibly TRBD2 for D (6 bases). This CDR3 is 13 amino acids long. From germline, CDR1 is SGHNT and CDR2 YYREEE (reference sequence). The V end was cut by 1 base, the J end by 9 bases, with 11 bases between. The CDR3 nucleotides are TGTGCCAGCAGCTTGACGGGGGACGTTGAGCAGTTCTTC. It encodes CASSLTGDVEQFF.

The J gene is TRBJ2-7, the V gene TRBV3-1 (or the pseudogene TRBV3-2); 8 bases are a match to TRBD1. V shed 1 base and J 0 bases; nucleotides not matched to a gene: 2. The length of the CDR3 is 15 residues. Germline-derived CDR1 and CDR2 are LGHDT and YNNKEL (reference sequence). The CDR3 nucleotides are TGTGCCAGCAGCCAAGGCAGGGGGCACTCCTACGAGCAGTACTTC. This sequence encodes CASSQGRGHSYEQYF.

The V call is TRBV19, the J call TRBJ1-2; D might be TRBD1 (6 bases). Germline V CDR1 and CDR2: LNHDA, SQIVND (reference sequence). This CDR3 region has 13 residues. V dropped 7 bases and J dropped 10 bases, with 19 bases sitting between them. The CDR3 reads CASTHRRQALYTF. CDR3 coding DNA: TGTGCCAGTACCCACCGGCGACAGGCCCTCTACACCTTC.

The rearrangement joins TRBV5-1 to TRBJ1-2, with TRBD1 matching 8 bases. Germline values: CDR1 SGHRS, CDR2 YFSETQ. This CDR3 has 14 amino acids. V dropped 4 bases and J dropped 7; count of bases not matched to a gene: 9. CDR3 DNA: TGCGCCAGCAGCAATCAGGGGGCCCGTCTTGGCTACACCTTC. Encoded protein: CASSNQGARLGYTF.

This clone was counted a single time. V and J are TRBV24-1 and TRBJ2-1; D remains ambiguous. The CDR3 runs to 16 residues. The ends were cut back, 4 bases at V and 0 bases at J, with 12 bases in the middle. Germline assignment: CDR1 KGHDR and CDR2 SFDVKD. CDR3 coding DNA: TGTGCCACCAGTGAGTCTAGTGCCCTCTCCTACAATGAGCAGTTCTTC. Its translation: CATSESSALSYNEQFF.

The gene calls are TRBV27 and TRBJ1-1, with 11 bases that match TRBD1. The CDR3 covers 14 residues. V gave up 9 bases and J gave up 7 bases; unmatched junction bases: 10. From germline, CDR1 is MNHEY and CDR2 SMNVEV (reference sequence). CDR3 DNA sequence: TGTGCCAGTAAAACCGGACAGGGGGCTGGTGAAGCTTTCTTT. This sequence encodes CASKTGQGAGEAFF.

The chain combines TRBV5-6 with TRBJ1-4; TRBD1 matches 11 bases. The V gene end was trimmed by 3 bases and the J gene end by 7 bases; junction bases not matched to a gene: 5. The V gene's germline CDR1 is SGHDT and CDR2 YYEEEE. CDR3 length equals 15 residues. CDR3 DNA sequence: TGTGCCAGCAGCTGGGGGACAGGGGGAATTGAAAAACTGTTTTTT. It yields the protein CASSWGTGGIEKLFF.